What follows is one TCR beta chain and its context. What it binds is not known. CDR3 length equals 18 residues. Germline values: CDR1 SEHNR, CDR2 FQNEAQ (reference sequence). The trim removed 5 bases at V and 4 bases at J, leaving 18 bases unmatched. The repertoire was sequenced with immunoSEQ multiplex PCR; TCRdb's copy has only in-frame clones and lacks some. The table lists roughly 150,000 clones, more than 75% of them singletons, with about 1.9% in the top ten. The sample is drawn from a study of T cell responses to AZD1222 COVID-19 vaccine. Study-wide points: Clonal diversity was possibly underestimated, and the donors were mostly white British, with more females. Sampling that yielded the repertoires occurred only after the peak T cell response. Breadth and depth of Spike-specific TCRs rose after two AZD1222 doses.

Sequenced here: peripheral blood, sampled 28 days after the second AZD1222 dose. V gene TRBV7-9 combines with J gene TRBJ2-3; 7 bases align to TRBD1. This TCR derives from an adult who received the AZD1222 COVID-19 vaccine. DNA for the CDR3: TGTGCCAGCAGCCCGGGACAGAAAATAGTTATTCGGGCAGATACGCAGTATTTT. Encoded protein: CASSPGQKIVIRADTQYF.